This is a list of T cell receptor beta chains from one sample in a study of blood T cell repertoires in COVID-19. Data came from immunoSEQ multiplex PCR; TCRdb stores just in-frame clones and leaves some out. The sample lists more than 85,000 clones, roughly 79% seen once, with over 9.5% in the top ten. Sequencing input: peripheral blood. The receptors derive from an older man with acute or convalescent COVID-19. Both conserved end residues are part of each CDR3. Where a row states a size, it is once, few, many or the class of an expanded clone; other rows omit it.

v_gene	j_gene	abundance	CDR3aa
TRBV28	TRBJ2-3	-	CASSPTYNRDFFDRNTQYF
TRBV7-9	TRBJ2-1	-	CASRAPGTGYNEQFF
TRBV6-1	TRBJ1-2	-	CASSEDSPYGYTF
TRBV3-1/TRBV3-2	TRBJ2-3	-	CADREQDTQYF
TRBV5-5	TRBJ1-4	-	CASSLTTGGEKLFF
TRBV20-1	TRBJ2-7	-	CSASLGQAYEQYF
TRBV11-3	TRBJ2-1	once	CASSLDGLAAYNEQFF
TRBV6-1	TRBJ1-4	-	CASSEGWPGTGPNEKLFF
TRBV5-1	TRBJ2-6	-	CASSLTGFGSGANVLTF
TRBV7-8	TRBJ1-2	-	CASSSRQGGGYTF
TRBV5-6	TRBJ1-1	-	CASQGGQGRGTEAFF
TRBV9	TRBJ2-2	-	CASSVPSGGAGGELFF
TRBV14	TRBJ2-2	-	CASWPVLNTGELFF
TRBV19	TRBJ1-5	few	CATSGQGNSNQPQHF
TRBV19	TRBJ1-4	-	CASKRERSNEKLFF
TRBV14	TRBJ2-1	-	CASSQWTSGSLDNEQFF
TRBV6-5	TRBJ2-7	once	CASSYLQGTYEQYF
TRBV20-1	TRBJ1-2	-	CSASSSYGYTF
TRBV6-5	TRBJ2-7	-	CASSYERGPYEQYF
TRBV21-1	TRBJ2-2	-	CASRTGGNTGELFF
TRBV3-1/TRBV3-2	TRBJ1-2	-	CASSPPHGGYGYTF
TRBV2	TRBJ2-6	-	CASSPQFTGANVLTF
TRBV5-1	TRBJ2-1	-	CASSLDSGNSYNEQFF
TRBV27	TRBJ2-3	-	CASSSGLLPTQYF
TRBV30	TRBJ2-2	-	CAWSVIIATGELFF
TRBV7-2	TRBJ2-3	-	CASSNRVTGTTDTQYF
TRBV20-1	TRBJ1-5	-	CSASPGSNQPQHF
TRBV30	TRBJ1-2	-	CAWSVGTGAGYGYTF
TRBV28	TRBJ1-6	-	CASLGLLQGGPLHF
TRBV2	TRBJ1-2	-	CASTPGGGYTF
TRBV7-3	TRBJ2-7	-	CASSFGPAGGPLYEQYF
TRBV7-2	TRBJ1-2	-	CASSYSRDSYGYTF
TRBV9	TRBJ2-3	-	CASSVENSGSTDTQYF
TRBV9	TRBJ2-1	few	CASSVAPNWLAGDNEQFF
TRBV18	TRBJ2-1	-	CASSPEAAGEQFF
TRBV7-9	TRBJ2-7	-	CASSSSGVYYEQYF
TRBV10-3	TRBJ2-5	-	CAISNQVQETQYF
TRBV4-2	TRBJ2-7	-	CASSQDLGSKYEQYF
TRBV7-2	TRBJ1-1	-	CASSLLPGAAFF
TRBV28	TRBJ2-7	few	CASSRAGTSGYEQYF
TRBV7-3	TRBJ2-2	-	CASSSQRDFTGELFF
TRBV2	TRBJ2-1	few	CASSPTVRAGPYNEQFF
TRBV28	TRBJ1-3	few	CASRRGGPNTIYF
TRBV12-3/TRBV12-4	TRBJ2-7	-	CASRGQGSYEQYF
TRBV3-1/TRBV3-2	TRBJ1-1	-	CASSPTGSAWNTEAFF